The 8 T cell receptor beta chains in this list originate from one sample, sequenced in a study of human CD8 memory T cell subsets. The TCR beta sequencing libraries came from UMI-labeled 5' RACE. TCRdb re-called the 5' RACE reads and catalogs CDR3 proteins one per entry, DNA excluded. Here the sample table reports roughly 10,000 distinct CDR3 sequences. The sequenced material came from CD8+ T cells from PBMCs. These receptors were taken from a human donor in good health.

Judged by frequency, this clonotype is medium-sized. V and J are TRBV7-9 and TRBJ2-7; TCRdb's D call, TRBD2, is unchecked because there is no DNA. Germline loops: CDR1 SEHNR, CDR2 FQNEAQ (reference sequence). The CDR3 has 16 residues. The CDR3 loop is CASSSGPGLADYEQYF.

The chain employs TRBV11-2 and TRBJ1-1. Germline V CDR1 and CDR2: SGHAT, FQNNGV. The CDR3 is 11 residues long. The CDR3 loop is CSTEENTEAFF.

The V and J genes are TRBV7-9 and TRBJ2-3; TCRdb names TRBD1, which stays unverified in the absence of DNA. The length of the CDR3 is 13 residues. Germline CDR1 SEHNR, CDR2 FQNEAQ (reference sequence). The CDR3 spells CASSSDRADTQYF.

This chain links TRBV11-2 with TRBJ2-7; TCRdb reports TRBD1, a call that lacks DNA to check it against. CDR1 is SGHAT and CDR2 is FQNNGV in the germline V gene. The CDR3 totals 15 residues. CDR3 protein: CASSLDGTGGDEQYF. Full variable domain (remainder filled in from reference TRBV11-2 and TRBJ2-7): EAGVAQSPRYKIIEKRQSVAFWCNPISGHATLYWYQQILGQGPKLLIQFQNNGVVDDSQLPKDRFSAERLKGVDSTLKIQPAKLEDSAVYLCASSLDGTGGDEQYFGPGTRLTVT.

CDR3 region: CASSETSGRTVQYF. The V and J genes are TRBV7-9 and TRBJ2-7; TCRdb lists TRBD2, though no DNA is available to test this call. Looked up from germline, CDR1 is SEHNR and CDR2 is FQNEAQ (reference sequence). The CDR3 runs 14 residues. The whole variable domain, remainder taken from reference TRBV7-9 and TRBJ2-7, is DTGVSQNPRHKITKRGQNVTFRCDPISEHNRLYWYRQTLGQGPEFLTYFQNEAQLEKSRLLSDRFSAERPKGSFSTLEIQRTEQGDSAMYLCASSETSGRTVQYFGPGTRLTVT.

CDR3 amino acids: CASSMSDRGRYEQYF. The chain has TRBV7-9 and TRBJ2-7; without DNA, the TCRdb call of TRBD1 cannot be checked. Germline assignment: CDR1 SEHNR and CDR2 FQNEAQ (reference sequence). CDR3 length equals 15 residues.

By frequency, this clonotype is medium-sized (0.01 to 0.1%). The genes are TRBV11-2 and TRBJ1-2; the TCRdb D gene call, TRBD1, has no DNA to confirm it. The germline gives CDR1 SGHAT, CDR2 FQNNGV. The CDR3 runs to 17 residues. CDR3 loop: CASSTTTGGNTNYGYTF.

Here the CDR3 reads CSVVFGTGYEQYF. This sequence joins TRBV29-1 and TRBJ2-7; TCRdb lists TRBD1, though no DNA is available to test this call. The CDR3 is made up of 13 amino acids. Germline loops: CDR1 SQVTM, CDR2 ANQGSEA.